The 11 T cell receptor beta chains reported below all come from one sample, sequenced in a study of T cells in Graves' hyperthyroidism and ophthalmopathy. RNA transcripts were the template for amplifying TCR beta CDR3 regions. In the first-round RT-PCR of the TCR CDR3, the HTBI primer set was used. TCRdb independently ran MiXCR on the multiplex PCR reads; one entry per CDR3 protein. The sample holds 650,000 to 750,000 distinct CDR3 sequences, around 15% seen once. The sequenced sample was blood. The receptors were sampled from a woman aged 18-29 years with Graves' hyperthyroidism.

The chain couples TRBV20-1 to TRBJ2-3, with 7 bases that match TRBD2. CDR3 length equals 16 residues. After removal of 0 bases from V and 0 bases from J, the junction contained 6 bases not matched to a gene. Germline assignment: CDR1 DFQATT and CDR2 SNEGSKA (reference sequence). The CDR3, as DNA: TGCAGTGCTAGAGATCCCCAGCGGGGAAGCACAGATACGCAGTATTTT. Its translation is CSARDPQRGSTDTQYF.

The sample holds many counts of this clonotype. The V call is TRBV7-2, the J call TRBJ2-5; tentative D call: TRBD2 (5 bases). With 6 bases removed from V and 4 bases from J, the gap between germline ends came to 15 bases. CDR1 and CDR2 from the germline V gene are SGHTA and FQGNSA. The CDR3 has 14 amino acids. CDR3 sequence (DNA): TGTGCCAGCAGTTCCGCTGGACGGGGAGAGACCCAGTACTTC. The encoded protein is CASSSAGRGETQYF.

The table lists this clonotype with many counts. The chain couples TRBV12-3 or TRBV12-4 to TRBJ2-7, with unresolved D. The V gene lost 5 bases and the J gene lost 4 bases, with 9 bases spanning the gap. This CDR3 region has 12 residues. In DNA, the CDR3 is TGTGCCAGCAGTATTAACACGTACGAGCAGTACTTC. This translates into CASSINTYEQYF.

This clonotype has at least ten counts. This chain uses TRBV7-9 with TRBJ2-3; D possibly matches TRBD1 or TRBD2 (5 bases each). The CDR3 extends over 14 amino acids. CDR1 and CDR2 from the germline V gene are SEHNR and FQNEAQ (reference sequence). Trimming stripped 4 bases from V and 4 bases from J, with 12 bases between. The CDR3, as DNA: TGTGCCAGCAGCTCTTGGGACGGGCCAGATACGCAGTATTTT. This translates into CASSSWDGPDTQYF.

At least ten counts were recorded for this clonotype. The chain combines TRBV30 with TRBJ2-7; 7 positions agree with TRBD1. There are 16 residues in the CDR3. From germline, CDR1 is GTSNPN and CDR2 SVGIG (reference sequence). Trimming removed 0 bases from V and 0 bases from J; junction bases left unmatched: 8. CDR3 sequence reads: CAWSVSGTVTSYEQYF. The CDR3 DNA follows: TGTGCCTGGAGTGTAAGTGGGACAGTGACCTCCTACGAGCAGTACTTC.

The sample holds a few counts of this clonotype. The chain is built from TRBV11-2 and TRBJ1-5; no definite D call. CDR1 SGHAT and CDR2 FQNNGV come from the germline V gene. This CDR3 contains 13 residues. The V and J ends lost 5 bases and 7 bases respectively, with 12 bases between them. The CDR3 region has the DNA TGTGCCAGCAGCCTCTGGTCCGACCAGCCCCAGCATTTT. Residues: CASSLWSDQPQHF.

This clonotype was found a few times. This rearrangement joins TRBV27 to TRBJ1-3, with D maybe TRBD1 (6 bases). The CDR3 is 14 residues long. Germline-derived CDR1 and CDR2 are MNHEY and SMNVEV (reference sequence). Trimming took 6 bases from V and 0 from J, leaving 9 bases between them. The CDR3 loop reads CASRPQGSGNTIYF. In DNA, the CDR3 is TGTGCCAGCAGACCACAGGGCTCTGGAAACACCATATATTTT.

This rearrangement joins TRBV6-1 to TRBJ2-5; 10 bases match TRBD1. The CDR3 totals 15 residues. Germline loops: CDR1 MNHNS, CDR2 SASEGT. V was clipped by 8 bases and J by 5 bases; unmatched bases: 11. CDR3 loop: CASSRISTGGETQYF. The CDR3 bases are TGTGCCAGCTCCCGGATCTCGACAGGGGGCGAGACCCAGTACTTC.

The chain joins TRBV7-9 to TRBJ1-3; 12 bases align to TRBD1. V lost 5 bases and J lost 4; bases outside the gene matches: 15. The CDR3 extends over 19 amino acids. Germline loops: CDR1 SEHNR, CDR2 FQNEAQ (reference sequence). The CDR3 spells CASSPRGLGQGASGNTIYF. The CDR3 bases are TGTGCCAGCAGCCCGAGGGGGTTGGGACAGGGGGCGTCGGGAAACACCATATATTTT.

This clonotype was observed a handful of times. This chain links TRBV18 with TRBJ2-2; 14 nucleotides line up with TRBD2. CDR1 and CDR2 (germline): KGHSH, LQKENI. V gave up 6 bases and J gave up 4 bases; unmatched junction bases: 13. CDR3 size: 19 residues. The CDR3 reads CASSRGGLAGELRTGELFF. The CDR3 nucleotides read TGTGCCAGCTCTCGAGGGGGACTAGCGGGAGAGCTACGCACCGGGGAGCTGTTTTTT.

This clonotype was seen ten or more times. This sequence joins TRBV18 and TRBJ1-5; no clear D gene. V lost 1 base and J 0 bases, leaving 10 bases between the germline ends. Germline values: CDR1 KGHSH, CDR2 LQKENI. The CDR3 is made up of 16 amino acids. CDR3 sequence reads: CASSPRGLYSNQPQHF. CDR3 sequence (DNA): TGTGCCAGCTCACCACGAGGGCTATATAGCAATCAGCCCCAGCATTTT.